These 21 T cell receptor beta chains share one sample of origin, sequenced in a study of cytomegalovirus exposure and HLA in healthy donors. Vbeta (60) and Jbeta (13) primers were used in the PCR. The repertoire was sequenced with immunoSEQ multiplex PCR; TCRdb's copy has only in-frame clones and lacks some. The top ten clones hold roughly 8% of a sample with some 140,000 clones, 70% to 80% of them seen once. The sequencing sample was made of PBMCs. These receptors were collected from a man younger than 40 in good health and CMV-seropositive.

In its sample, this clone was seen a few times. Written as DNA, the CDR3 is TGTGCCAGTAGTAAGGGGAATCCCGTACAGGCCAATGAAGCTTTCTTT. It translates to CASSKGNPVQANEAFF. This sequence joins TRBV19 and TRBJ1-1, with D perhaps matching TRBD1 (5 bases). V lost 4 bases to trimming and J lost 7 bases, with 22 bases between them. Germline CDR1 reads LNHDA; CDR2 reads SQIVND (reference sequence). CDR3 length: 16 amino acids.

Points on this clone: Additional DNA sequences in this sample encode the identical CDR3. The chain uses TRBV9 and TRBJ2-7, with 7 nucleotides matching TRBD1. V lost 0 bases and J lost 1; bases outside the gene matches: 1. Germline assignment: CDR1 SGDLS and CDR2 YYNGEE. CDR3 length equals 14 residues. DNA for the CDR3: TGTGCCAGCAGCGTAGCGGGACAGTCCTACGAGCAGTACTTC. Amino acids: CASSVAGQSYEQYF.

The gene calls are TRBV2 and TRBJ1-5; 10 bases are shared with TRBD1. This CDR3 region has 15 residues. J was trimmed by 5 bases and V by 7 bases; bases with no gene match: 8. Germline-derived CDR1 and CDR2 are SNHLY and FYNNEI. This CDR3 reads CASTQRDRGDQPQHF. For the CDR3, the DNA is TGTGCCAGCACTCAAAGGGACAGGGGTGATCAGCCCCAGCATTTT.

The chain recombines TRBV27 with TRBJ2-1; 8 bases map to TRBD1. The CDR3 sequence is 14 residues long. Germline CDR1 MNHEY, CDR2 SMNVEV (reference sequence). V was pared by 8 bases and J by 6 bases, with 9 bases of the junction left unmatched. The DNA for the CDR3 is TGTGCCAGCCAACAGGACAGGGCTTCCAATGAGCAGTTCTTC. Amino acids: CASQQDRASNEQFF.

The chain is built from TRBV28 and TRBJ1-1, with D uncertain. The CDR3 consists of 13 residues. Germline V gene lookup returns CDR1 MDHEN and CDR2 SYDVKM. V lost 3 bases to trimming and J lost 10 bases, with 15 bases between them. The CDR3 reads CASSLRDPGRAFF. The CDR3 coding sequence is TGTGCCAGCAGTTTGCGAGATCCGGGGAGAGCTTTCTTT.

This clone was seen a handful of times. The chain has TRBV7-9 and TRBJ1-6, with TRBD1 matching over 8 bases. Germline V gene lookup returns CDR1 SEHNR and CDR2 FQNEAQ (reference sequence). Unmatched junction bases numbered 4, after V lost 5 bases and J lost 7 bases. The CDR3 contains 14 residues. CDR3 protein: CASSNDRGNSPLHF. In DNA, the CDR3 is TGTGCCAGCAGCAACGACAGGGGCAATTCACCCCTCCACTTT.

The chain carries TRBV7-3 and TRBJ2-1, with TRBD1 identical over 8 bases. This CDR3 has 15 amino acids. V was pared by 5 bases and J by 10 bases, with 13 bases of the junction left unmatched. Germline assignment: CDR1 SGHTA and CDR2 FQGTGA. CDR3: CASSPQETGVREQFF. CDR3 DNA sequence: TGTGCCAGCAGCCCACAAGAGACAGGGGTACGCGAGCAGTTCTTC.

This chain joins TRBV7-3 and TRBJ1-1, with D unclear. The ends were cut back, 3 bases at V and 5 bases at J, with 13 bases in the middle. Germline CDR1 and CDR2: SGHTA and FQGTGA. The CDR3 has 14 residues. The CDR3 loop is CASSFRRAGTEAFF. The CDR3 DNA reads TGTGCCAGCAGCTTCCGGCGGGCGGGGACTGAAGCTTTCTTT.

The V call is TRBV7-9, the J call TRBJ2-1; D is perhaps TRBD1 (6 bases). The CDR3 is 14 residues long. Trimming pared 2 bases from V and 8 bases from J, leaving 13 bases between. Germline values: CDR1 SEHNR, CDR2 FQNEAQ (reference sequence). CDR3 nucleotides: TGTGCCAGCAGCTTAAACCAGGGGCGCGATGAGCAGTTCTTC. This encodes CASSLNQGRDEQFF.

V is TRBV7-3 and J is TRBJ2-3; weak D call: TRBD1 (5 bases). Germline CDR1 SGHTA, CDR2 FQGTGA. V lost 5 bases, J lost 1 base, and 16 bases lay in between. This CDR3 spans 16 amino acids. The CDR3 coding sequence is TGTGCCAGCAGCGTGGGGCCTGGGGTAGGCACAGATACGCAGTATTTT. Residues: CASSVGPGVGTDTQYF.

CDR3 amino acids: CASSQGGRGGEKLFF. As DNA, the CDR3 is TGCGCCAGCAGCCAAGGGGGGCGAGGCGGCGAAAAACTGTTTTTT. The rearrangement joins TRBV4-3 to TRBJ1-4; D is possibly TRBD1 (6 bases). CDR3 size: 15 residues. CDR1 is LGHNA and CDR2 is YSLEER in the germline V gene. With 1 base removed from V and 8 bases from J, the gap between germline ends came to 14 bases.

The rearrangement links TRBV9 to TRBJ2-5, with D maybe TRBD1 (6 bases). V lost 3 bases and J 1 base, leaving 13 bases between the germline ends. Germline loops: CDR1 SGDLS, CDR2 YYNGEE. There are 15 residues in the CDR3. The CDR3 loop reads CASSGGQRIQETQYF. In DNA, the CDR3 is TGTGCCAGCAGCGGTGGACAGAGAATCCAAGAGACCCAGTACTTC.

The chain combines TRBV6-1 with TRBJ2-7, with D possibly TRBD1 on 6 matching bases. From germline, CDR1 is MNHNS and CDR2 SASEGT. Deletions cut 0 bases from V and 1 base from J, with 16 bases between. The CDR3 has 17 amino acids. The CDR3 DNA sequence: TGTGCCAGCAGTGAAGCGGGGTTCAGGGGAAGATCCTACGAGCAGTACTTC. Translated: CASSEAGFRGRSYEQYF.

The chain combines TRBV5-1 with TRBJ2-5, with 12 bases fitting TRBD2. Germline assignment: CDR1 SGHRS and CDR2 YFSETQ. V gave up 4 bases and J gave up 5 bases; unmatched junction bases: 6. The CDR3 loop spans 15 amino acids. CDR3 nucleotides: TGCGCCAGCAGCGGGGGACTAGCGGGCGGGGAGACCCAGTACTTC. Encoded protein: CASSGGLAGGETQYF. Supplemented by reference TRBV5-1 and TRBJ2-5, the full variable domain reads KAGVTQTPRYLIKTRGQQVTLSCSPISGHRSVSWYQQTPGQGLQFLFEYFSETQRNKGNFPGRFSGRQFSNSRSEMNVSTLELGDSALYLCASSGGLAGGETQYFGPGTRLLVL.

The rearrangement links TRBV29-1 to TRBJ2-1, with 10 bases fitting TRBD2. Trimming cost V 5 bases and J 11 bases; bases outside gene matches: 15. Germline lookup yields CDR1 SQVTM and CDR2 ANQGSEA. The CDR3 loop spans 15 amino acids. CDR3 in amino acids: CSVSSGRALSRQQFF. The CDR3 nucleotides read TGCAGCGTTTCCAGCGGGAGGGCCTTAAGTCGTCAGCAGTTCTTC.

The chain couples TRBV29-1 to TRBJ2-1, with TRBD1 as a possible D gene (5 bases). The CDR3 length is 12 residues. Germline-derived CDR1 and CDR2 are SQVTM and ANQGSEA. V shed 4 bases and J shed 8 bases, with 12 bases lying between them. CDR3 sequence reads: CSVALQVYEQFF. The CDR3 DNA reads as TGCAGCGTTGCCTTACAGGTCTATGAGCAGTTCTTC.

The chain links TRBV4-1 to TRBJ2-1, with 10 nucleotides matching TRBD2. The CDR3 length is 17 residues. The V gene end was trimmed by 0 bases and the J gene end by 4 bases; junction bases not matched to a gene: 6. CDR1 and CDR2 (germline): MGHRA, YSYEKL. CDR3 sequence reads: CASSQDPGTSAYNEQFF. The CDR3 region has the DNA TGCGCCAGCAGCCAAGATCCAGGGACTAGCGCTTACAATGAGCAGTTCTTC.

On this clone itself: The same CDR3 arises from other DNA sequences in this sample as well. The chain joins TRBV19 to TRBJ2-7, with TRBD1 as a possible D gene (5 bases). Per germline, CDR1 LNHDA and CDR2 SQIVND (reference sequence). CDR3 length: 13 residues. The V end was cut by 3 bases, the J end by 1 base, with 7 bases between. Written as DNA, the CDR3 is TGTGCCAGTAGTATTCAGGGTTCCTACGAGCAGTACTTC. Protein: CASSIQGSYEQYF.

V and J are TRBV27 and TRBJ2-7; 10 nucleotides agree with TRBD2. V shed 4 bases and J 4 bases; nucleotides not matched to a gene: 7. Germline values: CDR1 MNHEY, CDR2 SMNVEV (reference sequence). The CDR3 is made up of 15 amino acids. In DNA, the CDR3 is TGTGCCAGCAGTTCTACCGGGACTAGCGAGTACGAGCAGTACTTC. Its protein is CASSSTGTSEYEQYF.

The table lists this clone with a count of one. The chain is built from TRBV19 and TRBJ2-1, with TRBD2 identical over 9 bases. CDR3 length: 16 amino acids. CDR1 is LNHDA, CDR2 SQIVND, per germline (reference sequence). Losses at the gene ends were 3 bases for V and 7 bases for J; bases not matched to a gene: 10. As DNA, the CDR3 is TGTGCCAGTAGTATTTGGGCGGGGGGGCCAAGTAATGAGCAGTTCTTC. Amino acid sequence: CASSIWAGGPSNEQFF.

The CDR3 loop reads CSVGRDQADTQYF. DNA of the CDR3: TGCAGCGTTGGACGGGATCAGGCAGATACGCAGTATTTT. The gene calls are TRBV29-1 and TRBJ2-3; TRBD2 might be the D (5 bases). Germline V lookup: CDR1 SQVTM, CDR2 ANQGSEA. The CDR3 length is 13 residues. Trimming cost V 4 bases and J 4 bases, with 12 bases left between them.